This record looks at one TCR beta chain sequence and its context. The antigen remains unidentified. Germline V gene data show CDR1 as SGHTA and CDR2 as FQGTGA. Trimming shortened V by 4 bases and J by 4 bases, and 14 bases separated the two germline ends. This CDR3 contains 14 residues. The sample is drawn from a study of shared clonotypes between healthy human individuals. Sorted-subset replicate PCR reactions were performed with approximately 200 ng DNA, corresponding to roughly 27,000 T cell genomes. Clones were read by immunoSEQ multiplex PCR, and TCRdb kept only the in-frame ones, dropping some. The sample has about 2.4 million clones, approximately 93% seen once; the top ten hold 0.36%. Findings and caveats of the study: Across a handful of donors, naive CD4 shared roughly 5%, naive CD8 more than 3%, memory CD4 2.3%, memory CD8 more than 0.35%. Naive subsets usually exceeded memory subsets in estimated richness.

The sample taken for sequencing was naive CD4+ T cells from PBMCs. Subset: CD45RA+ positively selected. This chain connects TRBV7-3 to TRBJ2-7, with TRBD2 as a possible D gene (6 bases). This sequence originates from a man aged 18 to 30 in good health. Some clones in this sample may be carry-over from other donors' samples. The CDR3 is CASSSQGLAYEQYF. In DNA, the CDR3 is TGTGCCAGCAGCTCCCAGGGACTGGCATACGAGCAGTACTTC.